This T cell receptor beta chain was observed in a study of blood T cell repertoires in COVID-19. The overall study: From T cells, B-cell-depleted T cells, or PBMCs came the material, which was cDNA or gDNA.

Original handling: Reference gene primer amplification yielded estimated nucleated cell counts. The assay was immunoSEQ multiplex PCR, and TCRdb's table has in-frame clones only and misses some. D and trimming were read from the DNA, whereas the V and J calls and clone size are those reported in that table. The sample consists of more than 150,000 clones, 81% of them appearing once. Patients in Seattle were enrolled during active infection, then followed longitudinally. Germline CDR1 reads MDHEN; CDR2 reads SYDVKM. The germline V and J ends were trimmed by 5 bases and 2 bases, with 15 bases remaining between them. The CDR3 loop spans 15 amino acids.

The receptor comes from a woman aged 80 or over with COVID-19, enrolled during active disease. Sequencing input: peripheral blood. This sequence joins TRBV28 and TRBJ2-5; D possibly corresponds to TRBD1 (5 bases). The CDR3 here is CASSLLGAQQETQYF. The CDR3 nucleotides are TGTGCCAGCAGTCTATTAGGGGCCCAACAAGAGACCCAGTACTTC.